This T cell receptor beta chain was captured in a study of T cells in Graves' hyperthyroidism and ophthalmopathy. Germline-derived CDR1 and CDR2 are MRHNA and SNTAGT. This CDR3 is 16 amino acids long. The V and J ends lost 9 bases and 3 bases, in that order; junction bases with no gene match: 14. Patients were excluded because of uncontrolled infection, other autoimmune disease, pregnancy or lactation. Fresh peripheral blood, roughly 10 ml, was the source of the PBMCs. Researchers took RNA transcripts and amplified the TCR beta CDR3 regions from them. Initially, a first-round RT-PCR of the TCR CDR3 employed the HTBI primer set. A single record per CDR3 protein comes from TCRdb applying MiXCR to the multiplex PCR reads. The profile covers 370,000 or so distinct CDR3 sequences, with around 14% appearing a single time and around 30% taken by the ten largest. Notes on the study in general: Most thyroid clonotypes expanded above 0.001 were also detected in blood.

This clonotype was recorded many times. Its antigen is undetermined. The clonotype originates from a woman between 18 and 30 years old with Graves' hyperthyroidism that later progressed to Graves' ophthalmopathy. The V and J genes are TRBV6-4 and TRBJ2-7; 10 nucleotides agree with TRBD2. Sequencing input: blood. The CDR3 bases are TGTGCCAGAGGAAGCGAGACTAGCGGGCTCGTCTACGAGCAGTACTTC. This codes for CARGSETSGLVYEQYF.